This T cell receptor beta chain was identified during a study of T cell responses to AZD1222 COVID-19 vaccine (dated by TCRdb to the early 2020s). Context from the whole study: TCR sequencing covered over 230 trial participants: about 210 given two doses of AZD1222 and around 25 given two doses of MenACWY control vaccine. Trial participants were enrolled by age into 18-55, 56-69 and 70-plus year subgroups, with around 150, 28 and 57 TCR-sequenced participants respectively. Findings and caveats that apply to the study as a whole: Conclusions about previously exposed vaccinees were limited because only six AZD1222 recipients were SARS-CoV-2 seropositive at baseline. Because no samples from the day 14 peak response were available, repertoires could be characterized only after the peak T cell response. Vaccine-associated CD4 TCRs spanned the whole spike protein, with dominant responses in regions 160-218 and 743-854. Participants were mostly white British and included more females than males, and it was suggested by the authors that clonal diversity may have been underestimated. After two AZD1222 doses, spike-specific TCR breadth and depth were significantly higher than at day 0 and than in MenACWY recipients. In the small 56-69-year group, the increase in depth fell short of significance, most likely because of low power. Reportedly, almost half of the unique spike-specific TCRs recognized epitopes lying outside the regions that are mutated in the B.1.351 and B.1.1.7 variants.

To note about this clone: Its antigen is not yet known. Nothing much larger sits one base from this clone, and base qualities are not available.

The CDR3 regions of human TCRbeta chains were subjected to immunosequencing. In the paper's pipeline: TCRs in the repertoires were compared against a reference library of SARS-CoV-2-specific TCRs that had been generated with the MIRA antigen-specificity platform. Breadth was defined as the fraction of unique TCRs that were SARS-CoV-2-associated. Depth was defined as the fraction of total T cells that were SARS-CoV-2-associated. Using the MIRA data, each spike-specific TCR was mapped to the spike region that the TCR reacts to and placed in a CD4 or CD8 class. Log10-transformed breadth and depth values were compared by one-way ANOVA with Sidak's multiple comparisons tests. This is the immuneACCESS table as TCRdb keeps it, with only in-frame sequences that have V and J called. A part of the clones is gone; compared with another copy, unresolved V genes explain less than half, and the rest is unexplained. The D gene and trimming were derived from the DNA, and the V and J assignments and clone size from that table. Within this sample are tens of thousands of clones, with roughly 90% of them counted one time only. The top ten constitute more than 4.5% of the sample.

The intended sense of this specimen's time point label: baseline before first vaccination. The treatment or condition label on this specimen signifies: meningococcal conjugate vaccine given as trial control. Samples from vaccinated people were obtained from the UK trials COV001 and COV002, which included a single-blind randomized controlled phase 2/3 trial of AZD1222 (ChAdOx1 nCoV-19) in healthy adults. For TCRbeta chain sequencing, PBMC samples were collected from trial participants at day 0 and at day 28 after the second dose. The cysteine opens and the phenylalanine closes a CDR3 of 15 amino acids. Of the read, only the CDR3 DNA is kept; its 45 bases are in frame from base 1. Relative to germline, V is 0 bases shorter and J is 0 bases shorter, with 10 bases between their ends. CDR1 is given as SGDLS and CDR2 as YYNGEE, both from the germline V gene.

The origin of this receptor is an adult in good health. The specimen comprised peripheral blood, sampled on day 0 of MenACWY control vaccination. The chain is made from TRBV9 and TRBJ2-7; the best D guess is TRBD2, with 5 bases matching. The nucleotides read TGTGCCAGCAGCGTAGGATGGCGGGTCTCCTACGAGCAGTACTTC. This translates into CASSVGWRVSYEQYF.